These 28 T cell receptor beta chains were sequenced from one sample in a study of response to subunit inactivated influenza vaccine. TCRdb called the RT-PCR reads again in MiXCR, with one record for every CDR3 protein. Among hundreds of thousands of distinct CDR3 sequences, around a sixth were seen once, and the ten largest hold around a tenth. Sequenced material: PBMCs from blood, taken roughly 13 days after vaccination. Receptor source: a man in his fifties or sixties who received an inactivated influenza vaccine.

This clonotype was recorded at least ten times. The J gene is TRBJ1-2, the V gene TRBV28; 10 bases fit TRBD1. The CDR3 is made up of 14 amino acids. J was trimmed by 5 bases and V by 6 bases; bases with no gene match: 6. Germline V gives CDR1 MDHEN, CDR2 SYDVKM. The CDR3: CASRRDRGVYGYTF. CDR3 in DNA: TGTGCCAGCAGACGGGACAGGGGCGTTTATGGCTACACCTTC.

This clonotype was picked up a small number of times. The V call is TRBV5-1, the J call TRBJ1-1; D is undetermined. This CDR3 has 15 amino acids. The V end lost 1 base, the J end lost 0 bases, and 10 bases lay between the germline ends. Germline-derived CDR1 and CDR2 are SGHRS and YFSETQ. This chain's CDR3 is CASSLQWGVNTEAFF. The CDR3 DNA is TGCGCCAGCAGCTTGCAGTGGGGAGTGAACACTGAAGCTTTCTTT.

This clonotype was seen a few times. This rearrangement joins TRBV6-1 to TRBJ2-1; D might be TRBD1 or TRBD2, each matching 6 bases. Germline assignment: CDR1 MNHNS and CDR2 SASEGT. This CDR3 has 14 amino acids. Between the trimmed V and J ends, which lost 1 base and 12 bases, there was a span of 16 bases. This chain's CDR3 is CASSEVGGGGPQFF. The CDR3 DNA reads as TGTGCCAGCAGTGAAGTAGGAGGGGGAGGCCCGCAGTTCTTC.

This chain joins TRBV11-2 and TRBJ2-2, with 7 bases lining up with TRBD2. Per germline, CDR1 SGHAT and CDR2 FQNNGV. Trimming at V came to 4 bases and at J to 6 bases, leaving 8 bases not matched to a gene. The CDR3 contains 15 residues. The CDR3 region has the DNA TGTGCCAGCAGCTCCTTGGCGGGAGAGGCCGGGGAGCTGTTTTTT. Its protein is CASSSLAGEAGELFF.

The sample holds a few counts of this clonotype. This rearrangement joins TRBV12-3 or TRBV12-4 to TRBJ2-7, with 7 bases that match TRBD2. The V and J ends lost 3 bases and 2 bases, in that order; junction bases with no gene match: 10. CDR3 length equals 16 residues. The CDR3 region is CASSLRLAQNTYEQYF. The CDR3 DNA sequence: TGTGCCAGCAGTTTGAGACTAGCCCAAAACACCTACGAGCAGTACTTC.

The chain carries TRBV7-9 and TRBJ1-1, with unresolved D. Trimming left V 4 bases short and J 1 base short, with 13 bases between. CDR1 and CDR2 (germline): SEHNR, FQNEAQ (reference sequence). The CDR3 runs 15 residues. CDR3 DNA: TGTGCCAGCAGCTCGGCGACATCGGGGAACACTGAAGCTTTCTTT. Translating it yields CASSSATSGNTEAFF.

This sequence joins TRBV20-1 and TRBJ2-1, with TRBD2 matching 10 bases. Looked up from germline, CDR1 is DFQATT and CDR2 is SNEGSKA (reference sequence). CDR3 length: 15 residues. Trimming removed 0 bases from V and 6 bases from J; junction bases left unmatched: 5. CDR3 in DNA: TGCAGTGCTAGAGACGGGACTAGCGTAGGCAATGAGCAGTTCTTC. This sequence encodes CSARDGTSVGNEQFF.

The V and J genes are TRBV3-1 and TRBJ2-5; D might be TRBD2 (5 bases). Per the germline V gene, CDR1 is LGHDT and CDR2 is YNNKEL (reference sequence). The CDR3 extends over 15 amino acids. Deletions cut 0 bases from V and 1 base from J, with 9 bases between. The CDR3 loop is CASSQDLGSQETQYF. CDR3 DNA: TGTGCCAGCAGCCAAGATTTGGGGAGCCAAGAGACCCAGTACTTC.

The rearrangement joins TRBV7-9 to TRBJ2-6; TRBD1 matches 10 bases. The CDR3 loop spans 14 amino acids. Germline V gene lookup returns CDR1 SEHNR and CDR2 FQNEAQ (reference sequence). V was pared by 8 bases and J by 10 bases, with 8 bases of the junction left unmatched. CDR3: CASSETGGGNVLTF. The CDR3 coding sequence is TGTGCCAGCTCAGAGACAGGGGGCGGGAACGTCCTGACTTTC.

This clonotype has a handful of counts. As DNA, the CDR3 is TGTGCCAGCAGCTTGCGACTGGGGGGGGAGCAGTACTTC. This sequence encodes CASSLRLGGEQYF. This chain links TRBV5-4 with TRBJ2-7, with 7 nucleotides matching TRBD2. Germline V lookup: CDR1 SGHNT, CDR2 YYREEE (reference sequence). V was pared by 1 base and J by 7 bases, with 5 bases of the junction left unmatched. The CDR3 is made up of 13 amino acids.

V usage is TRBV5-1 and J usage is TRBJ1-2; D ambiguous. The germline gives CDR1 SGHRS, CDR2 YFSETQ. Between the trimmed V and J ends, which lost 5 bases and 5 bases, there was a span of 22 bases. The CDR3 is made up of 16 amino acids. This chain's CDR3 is CASRPAGYQLGYGYTF. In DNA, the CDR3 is TGCGCCAGCAGACCGGCGGGATACCAACTAGGGTATGGCTACACCTTC.

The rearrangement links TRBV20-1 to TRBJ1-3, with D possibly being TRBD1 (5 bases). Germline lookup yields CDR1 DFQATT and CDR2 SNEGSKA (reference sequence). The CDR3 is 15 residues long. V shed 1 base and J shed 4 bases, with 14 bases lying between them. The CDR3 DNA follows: TGCAGTGCTAGAGTCTTAAGGGGTAGGGGAAACACCATATATTTT. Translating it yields CSARVLRGRGNTIYF.

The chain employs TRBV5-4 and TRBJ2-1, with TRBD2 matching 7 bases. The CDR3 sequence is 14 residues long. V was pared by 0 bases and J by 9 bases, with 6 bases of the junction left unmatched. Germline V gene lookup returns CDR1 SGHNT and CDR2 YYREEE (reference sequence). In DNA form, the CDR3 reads TGTGCCAGCAGCTTGGTAGGACTAGACGGTGAGCAGTTCTTC. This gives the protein CASSLVGLDGEQFF. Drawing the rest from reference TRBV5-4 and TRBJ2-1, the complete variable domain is ETGVTQSPTHLIKTRGQQVTLRCSSQSGHNTVSWYQQALGQGPQFIFQYYREEENGRGNFPPRFSGLQFPNYSSELNVNALELDDSALYLCASSLVGLDGEQFFGPGTRLTVL.

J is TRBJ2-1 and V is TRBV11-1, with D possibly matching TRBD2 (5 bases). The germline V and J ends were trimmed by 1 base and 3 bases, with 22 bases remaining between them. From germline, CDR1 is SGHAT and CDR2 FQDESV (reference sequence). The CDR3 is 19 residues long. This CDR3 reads CASSLGGIFDGIGYNEQFF. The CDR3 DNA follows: TGTGCCAGCAGCTTAGGGGGAATCTTCGACGGGATTGGCTACAATGAGCAGTTCTTC.

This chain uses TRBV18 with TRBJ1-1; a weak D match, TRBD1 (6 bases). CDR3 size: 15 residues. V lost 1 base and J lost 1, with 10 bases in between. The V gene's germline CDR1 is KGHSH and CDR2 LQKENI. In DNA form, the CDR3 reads TGTGCCAGCTCACCACGACAGGCCCGGAACACTGAAGCTTTCTTT. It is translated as CASSPRQARNTEAFF.

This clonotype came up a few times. DNA of the CDR3: TGCGCCAGCAGCCCCGGGACAGGGTATGCGAACACCGGGGAGCTGTTTTTT. Translated, it gives CASSPGTGYANTGELFF. The chain is built from TRBV4-3 and TRBJ2-2, with 9 bases that match TRBD1. The CDR3 has 17 residues. Looked up from germline, CDR1 is LGHNA and CDR2 is YSLEER. V was pared by 4 bases and J by 0 bases, with 6 bases of the junction left unmatched.

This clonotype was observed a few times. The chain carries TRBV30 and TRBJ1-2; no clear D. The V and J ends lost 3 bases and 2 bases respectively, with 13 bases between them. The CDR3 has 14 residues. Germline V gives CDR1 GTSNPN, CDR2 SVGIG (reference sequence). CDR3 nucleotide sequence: TGTGCCTGGAGGAAGCGGTCCAGGAACTATGGCTACACCTTC. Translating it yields CAWRKRSRNYGYTF.

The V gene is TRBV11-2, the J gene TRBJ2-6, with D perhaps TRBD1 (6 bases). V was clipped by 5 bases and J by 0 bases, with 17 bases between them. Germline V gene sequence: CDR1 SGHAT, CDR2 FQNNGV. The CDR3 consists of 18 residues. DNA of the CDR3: TGTGCCAGCAGCGTTAGGACAGCCGAACCCTCTGGGGCCAACGTCCTGACTTTC. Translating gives CASSVRTAEPSGANVLTF. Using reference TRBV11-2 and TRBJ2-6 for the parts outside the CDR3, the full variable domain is EAGVAQSPRYKIIEKRQSVAFWCNPISGHATLYWYQQILGQGPKLLIQFQNNGVVDDSQLPKDRFSAERLKGVDSTLKIQPAKLEDSAVYLCASSVRTAEPSGANVLTFGAGSRLTVL.

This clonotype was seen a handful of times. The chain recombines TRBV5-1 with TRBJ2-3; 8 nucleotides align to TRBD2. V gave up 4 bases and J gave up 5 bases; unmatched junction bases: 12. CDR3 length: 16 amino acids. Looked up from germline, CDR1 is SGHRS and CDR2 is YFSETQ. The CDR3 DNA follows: TGCGCCAGCAGCCCGGGGCATAGCGGGGTTTTAGATACGCAGTATTTT. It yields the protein CASSPGHSGVLDTQYF.

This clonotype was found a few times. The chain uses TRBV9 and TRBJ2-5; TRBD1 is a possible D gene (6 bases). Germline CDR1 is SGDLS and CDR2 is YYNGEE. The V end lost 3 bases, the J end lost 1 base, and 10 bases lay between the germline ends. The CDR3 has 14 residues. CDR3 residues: CASSDGTSQETQYF. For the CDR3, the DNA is TGTGCCAGCAGCGACGGGACATCCCAAGAGACCCAGTACTTC.

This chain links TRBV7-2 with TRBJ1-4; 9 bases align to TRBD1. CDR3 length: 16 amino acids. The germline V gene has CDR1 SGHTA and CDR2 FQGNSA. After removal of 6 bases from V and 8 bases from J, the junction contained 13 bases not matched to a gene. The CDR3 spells CASRPPTGTGREKLFF. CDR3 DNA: TGTGCCAGCAGACCGCCGACAGGGACAGGGAGGGAAAAACTGTTTTTT.

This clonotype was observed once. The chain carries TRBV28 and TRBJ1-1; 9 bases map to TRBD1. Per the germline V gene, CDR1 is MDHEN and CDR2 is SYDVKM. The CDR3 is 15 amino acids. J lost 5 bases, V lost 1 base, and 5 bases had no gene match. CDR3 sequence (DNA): TGTGCCAGCAGTTTATTCACCGGGACAGGGACTGAAGCTTTCTTT. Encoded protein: CASSLFTGTGTEAFF.

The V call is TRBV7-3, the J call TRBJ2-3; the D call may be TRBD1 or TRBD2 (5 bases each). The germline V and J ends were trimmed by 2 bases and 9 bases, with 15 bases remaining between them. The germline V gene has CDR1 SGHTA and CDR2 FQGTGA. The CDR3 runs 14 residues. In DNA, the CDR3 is TGTGCCAGCAGCTTATCTGCCGGGACGTACACGCAGTATTTT. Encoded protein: CASSLSAGTYTQYF.

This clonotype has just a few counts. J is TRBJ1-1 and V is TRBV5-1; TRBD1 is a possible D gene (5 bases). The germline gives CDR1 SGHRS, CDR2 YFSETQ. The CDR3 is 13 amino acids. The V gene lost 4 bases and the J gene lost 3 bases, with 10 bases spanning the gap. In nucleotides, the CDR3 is TGCGCCAGCAGCCCAGGGTGGGACACTGAAGCTTTCTTT. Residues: CASSPGWDTEAFF.

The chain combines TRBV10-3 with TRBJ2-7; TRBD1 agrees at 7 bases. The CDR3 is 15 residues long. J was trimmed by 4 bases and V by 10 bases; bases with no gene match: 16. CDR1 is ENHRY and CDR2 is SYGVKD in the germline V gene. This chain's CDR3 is CASAFWTGEGYEQYF. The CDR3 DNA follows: TGTGCCAGCGCTTTCTGGACAGGCGAAGGATACGAGCAGTACTTC.

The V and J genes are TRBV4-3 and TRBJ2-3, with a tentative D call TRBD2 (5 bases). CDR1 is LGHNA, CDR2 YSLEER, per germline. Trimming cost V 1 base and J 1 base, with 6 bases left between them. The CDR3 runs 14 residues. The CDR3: CASSQVEGTDTQYF. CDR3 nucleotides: TGCGCCAGCAGCCAAGTGGAGGGCACAGATACGCAGTATTTT.

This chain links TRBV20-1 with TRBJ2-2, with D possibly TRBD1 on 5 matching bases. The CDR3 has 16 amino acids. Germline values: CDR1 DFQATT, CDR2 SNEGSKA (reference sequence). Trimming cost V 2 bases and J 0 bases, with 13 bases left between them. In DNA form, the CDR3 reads TGCAGTGCTAGAACAGCAGGGCTCACGAACACCGGGGAGCTGTTTTTT. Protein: CSARTAGLTNTGELFF.

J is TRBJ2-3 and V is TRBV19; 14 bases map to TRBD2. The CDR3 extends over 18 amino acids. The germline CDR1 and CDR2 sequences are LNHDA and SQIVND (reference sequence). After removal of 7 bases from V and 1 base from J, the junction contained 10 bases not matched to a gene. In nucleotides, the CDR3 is TGTGCCAGTACTCCCGGGACTAGCGGGAGAGGGGGCACAGATACGCAGTATTTT. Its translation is CASTPGTSGRGGTDTQYF.